This T cell receptor (beta chain) was profiled in a study of blood T cell repertoires in COVID-19. Study at large: The United States, Italy and Spain were the sources of the acute and convalescent COVID-19 samples. Sample material is recorded as cDNA or gDNA derived from T cells, B-cell-depleted T cells, or PBMCs.

Seattle participants joined during active infection and were tracked over time. Sequencing was performed with immunoSEQ multiplex PCR; in TCRdb, only in-frame clones are kept and a portion is missing. The data contain 350,000 or so clones, around 87% of them singletons. In germline, CDR1 is LGHNA, CDR2 YSLEER. The CDR3 length is 16 residues. The V gene end was trimmed by 4 bases and the J gene end by 6 bases; junction bases not matched to a gene: 9. This sequence joins TRBV4-3 and TRBJ2-3, with 11 bases fitting TRBD2. Sequenced sample: peripheral blood. The receptor's source is a woman younger than 45 with COVID-19, enrolled during active disease. CDR3 sequence: CASSRILAGESDTQYF. The DNA for the CDR3 is TGCGCCAGCAGCCGAATACTAGCGGGAGAATCTGATACGCAGTATTTT.